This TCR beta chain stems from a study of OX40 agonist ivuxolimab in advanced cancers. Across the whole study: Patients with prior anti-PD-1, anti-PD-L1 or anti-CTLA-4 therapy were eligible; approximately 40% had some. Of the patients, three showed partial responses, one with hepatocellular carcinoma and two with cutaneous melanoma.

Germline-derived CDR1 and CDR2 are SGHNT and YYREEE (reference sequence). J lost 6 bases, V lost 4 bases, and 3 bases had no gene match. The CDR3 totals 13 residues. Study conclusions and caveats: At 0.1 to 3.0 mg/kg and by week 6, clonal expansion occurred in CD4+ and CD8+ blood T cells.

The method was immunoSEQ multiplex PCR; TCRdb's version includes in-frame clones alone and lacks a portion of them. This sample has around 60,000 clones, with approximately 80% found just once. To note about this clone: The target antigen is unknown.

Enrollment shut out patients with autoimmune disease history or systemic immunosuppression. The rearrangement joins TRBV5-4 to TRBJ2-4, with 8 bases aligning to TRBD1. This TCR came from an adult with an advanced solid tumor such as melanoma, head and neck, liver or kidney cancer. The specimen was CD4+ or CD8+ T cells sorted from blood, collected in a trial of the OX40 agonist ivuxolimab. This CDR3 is CASSLDRGNIQYF. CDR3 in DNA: TGTGCCAGCAGCCTAGACAGGGGAAACATTCAGTACTTC.